The rows below give T cell receptor beta chains drawn from one sample of a study of blood T cell repertoires in COVID-19. The protocol was immunoSEQ multiplex PCR, while the TCRdb copy is restricted to in-frame clones and leaves out a portion. The sample holds some 120,000 clones, 80% to 90% seen once. Material: peripheral blood. These receptors were taken from a human donor with acute or convalescent COVID-19. The donor label of this sample is uncertain. Each CDR3 is given with its conserved first and last residue.

j_call	cdr3_length	v_call	cdr3_aa
TRBJ2-2	15	TRBV24-1	CATSDPGQGGGELFF
TRBJ2-3	15	TRBV5-1	CASSLESGPSDTQYF
TRBJ1-5	15	TRBV12-5	CASGPGQGGNQPQHF
TRBJ2-7	15	TRBV7-2	CASSLVAGSSYEQYF
TRBJ1-5	14	TRBV28	CASIPGQGNQPQHF
TRBJ1-2	15	TRBV19	CASTSTGEHNYGYTF
TRBJ2-7	16	TRBV9	CASSPLASGLSYEQYF
TRBJ2-1	15	TRBV5-1	CASSFGGRADNEQFF
TRBJ2-1	15	TRBV5-1	CASSRGLAERNEQFF
TRBJ2-7	15	TRBV6-5	CASSYSQGDPYEQYF
TRBJ2-1	17	TRBV21-1	CASSKPRTSGGYNEQFF
TRBJ2-2	16	TRBV7-9	CASSPRARGDTGELFF
TRBJ2-2	16	TRBV5-1	CASSFRVGANTGELFF
TRBJ2-1	15	TRBV19	CASSTGTSGYNEQFF
TRBJ2-1	15	TRBV18	CASSQDRVPYNEQFF
TRBJ1-5	13	TRBV6-5	CASSNRGREPQHF
TRBJ2-1	14	TRBV20-1	CSASRSGDYNEQFF
TRBJ2-4	15	TRBV11-1	CASSPRLAGVHIQYF
TRBJ2-6	17	TRBV19	CASSMAAATSGANVLTF
TRBJ2-1	14	TRBV28	CASSLTGHYNEQFF
TRBJ2-2	15	TRBV24-1	CAVGGHLGGRGELFF
TRBJ2-2	16	TRBV7-9	CASSLGGLAGTGELFF
TRBJ1-2	15	TRBV28	CASSHPGQGSGGYTF
TRBJ1-1	14	TRBV6-5	CASSYGGGVAEAFF
TRBJ2-3	17	TRBV10-2	CASSAGQRRTSTDTQYF
TRBJ1-3	12	TRBV10-3	CAAQGTGNTIYF
TRBJ1-6	15	TRBV7-9	CASSPPGGHNSPLHF
TRBJ1-4	13	TRBV2	CATTEGARGKLFF
TRBJ2-1	16	TRBV9	CASSVDIAGLRNEQFF
TRBJ2-7	15	TRBV28	CASSPPGTFSYEQYF
TRBJ2-1	14	TRBV5-1	CASSYRALDDEQFF
TRBJ1-5	14	TRBV28	CASSLDDRGQPQHF
TRBJ2-1	17	TRBV2	CASSGDWGLSSYNEQFF
TRBJ1-1	11	TRBV29-1	CSVGAWAEAFF
TRBJ1-4	12	TRBV29-1	CSVGQTGQKLFF
TRBJ2-1	13	TRBV11-2	CASSLDVVAEQFF
TRBJ2-5	13	TRBV28	CASSRGDQETQYF
TRBJ2-7	15	TRBV6-9	CASSYPGQGRDEQYF
TRBJ2-7	17	TRBV27	CASSTGLGSGGYYEQYF
TRBJ2-1	12	TRBV4-1	CASSLTSNEQFF
TRBJ2-2	13	TRBV5-1	CASSSKGDGELFF
TRBJ1-1	13	TRBV6-5	CASREVRNTEAFF
TRBJ1-6	15	TRBV6-5	CASTETGYKDSPLHF
TRBJ1-2	14	TRBV28	CASRIRQGPYGYTF
TRBJ1-4	15	TRBV19	CASSPRQGENEKLFF
TRBJ2-7	14	TRBV6-2/TRBV6-3	CASSYSRVSYEQYF
TRBJ2-2	13	TRBV27	CASSLRATGELFF
TRBJ1-2	15	TRBV7-2	CASSLPGLGNYGYTF
TRBJ1-2	13	TRBV3-1/TRBV3-2	CASSQWSKWGYTF
TRBJ1-1	15	TRBV19	CASTWPGQMNTEAFF
TRBJ1-3	15	TRBV28	CAAVSGTGAGNTIYF
TRBJ1-2	15	TRBV28	CASSSTGEPNYGYTF
TRBJ1-3	13	TRBV19	CASISSSGNTIYF
TRBJ1-5	15	TRBV6-6	CASSSTGGRDQPQHF
TRBJ1-2	14	TRBV25-1	CASSETGGSYGYTF
TRBJ2-7	12	TRBV6-6	CASNTGGGEQYF
TRBJ2-3	17	TRBV24-1	CATSAMTSGGSTDTQYF
TRBJ1-5	15	TRBV7-2	CASSKQGTLGQPQHF
TRBJ1-1	13	TRBV12-3/TRBV12-4	CASSLGAYTEAFF
TRBJ2-7	18	TRBV28	CASSSLLPPSGSSYEQYF